A single sample is the source of the 17 T cell receptor beta chains below, sequenced in a study of CD8 T cells in ankylosing spondylitis. No cognate antigen is known for these TCRs. Broader study findings: One TCR beta motif, made up of eight highly homologous variants, appeared characteristic of ankylosing spondylitis blood.

TCRdb reprocessed the 5' RACE reads via MiXCR and lists one record per CDR3 protein. The data show about 500,000 distinct CDR3 sequences, approximately 5% seen once. The sequenced sample was blood, either unsorted or a sorted T cell fraction (not recorded which). The receptors shown here come from a male donor with ankylosing spondylitis.

This clonotype was counted ten times or more. The chain joins TRBV20-1 to TRBJ2-7; TRBD2 matches at 7 bases. Germline V gives CDR1 DFQATT, CDR2 SNEGSKA (reference sequence). The junction had 4 bases not matched to a gene; V was cut back by 2 bases and J by 0 bases. The CDR3 length is 14 residues. The CDR3 reads CSARILADSYEQYF. CDR3 nucleotides: TGCAGTGCTAGAATCCTAGCGGACTCCTACGAGCAGTACTTC.

This clonotype has at least ten counts. The V gene is TRBV7-8, the J gene TRBJ2-1, with 10 bases lining up with TRBD2. CDR1 and CDR2 (germline): SGHVS, FQNEAQ. V was clipped by 4 bases and J by 1 base; unmatched bases: 10. CDR3 length: 18 residues. The CDR3 loop is CASSSRTGTSASYNEQFF. The CDR3 DNA is TGTGCCAGCAGCTCACGGACGGGGACTAGCGCGTCCTACAATGAGCAGTTCTTC.

In this sample, this clonotype turned up many times. The CDR3 reads CSDDGQGQNYGYTF. CDR3 nucleotides: TGCAGTGATGACGGACAGGGGCAAAACTATGGCTACACCTTC. The chain links TRBV20-1 to TRBJ1-2; 9 bases map to TRBD1. CDR3 length equals 14 residues. V was clipped by 7 bases and J by 2 bases; unmatched bases: 8. Germline V gene sequence: CDR1 DFQATT, CDR2 SNEGSKA (reference sequence).

In its sample, this clonotype was seen many times. The chain has TRBV29-1 and TRBJ2-1; 7 bases fit TRBD1. Looked up from germline, CDR1 is SQVTM and CDR2 is ANQGSEA. After removal of 7 bases from V and 0 bases from J, the junction contained 6 bases not matched to a gene. The CDR3 sequence is 14 residues long. The DNA for the CDR3 is TGCAGCGCGATGGGACAGAGCTCCTACAATGAGCAGTTCTTC. Amino acid sequence: CSAMGQSSYNEQFF.

The table lists this clonotype with many counts. The chain joins TRBV11-2 to TRBJ1-1, with D possibly being TRBD1 (5 bases). Germline CDR1 and CDR2: SGHAT and FQNNGV. V lost 5 bases, J lost 2 bases, and 15 bases lay in between. This CDR3 is 15 amino acids long. The DNA for the CDR3 is TGTGCCAGCAGCCAAAGGGGACGGAGCAACACTGAAGCTTTCTTT. Encoded protein: CASSQRGRSNTEAFF.

This clonotype was seen repeatedly, ten times or more. This chain connects TRBV4-3 to TRBJ1-4; TRBD1 might be the D (5 bases). This CDR3 comprises 16 residues. Germline-derived CDR1 and CDR2 are LGHNA and YSLEER. The germline V and J ends were trimmed by 0 bases and 8 bases, with 16 bases remaining between them. The chain's CDR3 is CASSQDGVRELEKLFF. As DNA, the CDR3 is TGCGCCAGCAGCCAAGATGGCGTCAGGGAGCTGGAAAAACTGTTTTTT.

This clonotype was detected ten times or more. The chain recombines TRBV5-1 with TRBJ2-1; D perhaps matches TRBD1 (6 bases). Trimming shortened V by 4 bases and J by 4 bases, and 9 bases separated the two germline ends. Germline CDR1 reads SGHRS; CDR2 reads YFSETQ. The CDR3 has 13 residues. CDR3 loop: CASSQTGYNEQFF. The DNA for the CDR3 is TGCGCCAGCAGCCAAACAGGGTACAATGAGCAGTTCTTC.

This clonotype came up many times. The chain joins TRBV20-1 to TRBJ2-1; maybe TRBD1 (6 bases). CDR1 and CDR2 (germline): DFQATT, SNEGSKA (reference sequence). The germline V and J ends were trimmed by 3 bases and 10 bases, with 13 bases remaining between them. This CDR3 is built from 12 residues. This CDR3 reads CSASFQGLEQFF. In DNA, the CDR3 is TGCAGTGCTAGTTTTCAGGGGTTGGAGCAGTTCTTC.

This clonotype was observed at least ten times. The V and J genes are TRBV7-2 and TRBJ1-2; D gene uncertain. The CDR3 spans 14 residues. V lost 0 bases and J lost 5, with 10 bases in between. Germline lookup yields CDR1 SGHTA and CDR2 FQGNSA. This CDR3 is CASSLAQALYGYTF. In nucleotides, the CDR3 is TGTGCCAGCAGCTTAGCCCAGGCCCTTTATGGCTACACCTTC.

This clonotype was found many times. This rearrangement joins TRBV27 to TRBJ2-1; a weak D match, TRBD1 (5 bases). Germline V gene sequence: CDR1 MNHEY, CDR2 SMNVEV (reference sequence). Trimming took off 0 bases at V and 6 bases at J, with 9 bases between the two ends. The CDR3 is made up of 14 amino acids. This CDR3 reads CASSLSGPFNEQFF. In nucleotides, the CDR3 is TGTGCCAGCAGTTTATCGGGGCCATTCAATGAGCAGTTCTTC.

The gene calls are TRBV20-1 and TRBJ2-7, with TRBD2 matching over 9 bases. CDR3 length: 19 residues. J lost 2 bases, V lost 0 bases, and 17 bases had no gene match. CDR1 and CDR2 from the germline V gene are DFQATT and SNEGSKA (reference sequence). CDR3 coding DNA: TGCAGTGCTAGAGACCCCCTGCGCGGGGGGGCGATAGGGGCCTACGAGCAGTACTTC. It translates to CSARDPLRGGAIGAYEQYF.

There are many counts of this clonotype. The chain carries TRBV5-1 and TRBJ2-6; no firm D call. V lost 6 bases, J lost 2 bases, and 6 bases lay in between. CDR1 SGHRS and CDR2 YFSETQ come from the germline V gene. The CDR3 totals 13 residues. CDR3 protein: CASKMTGANVLTF. The CDR3 DNA follows: TGCGCCAGCAAAATGACTGGGGCCAACGTCCTGACTTTC.

The table lists this clonotype with many counts. This chain links TRBV10-3 with TRBJ2-7; possibly TRBD1 for D (6 bases). Trimming left V 6 bases short and J 0 bases short, with 6 bases between. From germline, CDR1 is ENHRY and CDR2 SYGVKD. This CDR3 region has 12 residues. The CDR3 reads CAIRDSSYEQYF. CDR3 in DNA: TGTGCCATCAGGGACAGCTCCTACGAGCAGTACTTC.

This clonotype was observed a handful of times. V is TRBV12-2 and J is TRBJ2-3; TRBD2 is taken as the D call from the table, unchecked against the DNA. TRBV12-2 is recorded as a pseudogene. The CDR3 consists of 16 residues. CDR3 loop: CASRLGWRAATDTQYF. The CDR3 coding sequence is TGTGCAAGTCGCTTAGGGTGGCGGGCAGCCACAGATACGCAGTATTTT.

The sample holds many counts of this clonotype. The chain combines TRBV10-1 with TRBJ2-1, with D perhaps matching TRBD2 (5 bases). Trimming pared 5 bases from V and 4 bases from J, leaving 12 bases between. Per germline, CDR1 WNHNN and CDR2 SYGVQD (reference sequence). The CDR3 is 14 residues long. CDR3 sequence reads: CASSSERLYNEQFF. CDR3 nucleotides: TGCGCCAGCAGTTCCGAGCGGCTGTACAATGAGCAGTTCTTC.

This clonotype has ten or more counts. The rearrangement joins TRBV5-1 to TRBJ1-1, with unresolved D. Germline V gene sequence: CDR1 SGHRS, CDR2 YFSETQ. Trimming took 3 bases from V and 8 from J, leaving 17 bases between them. The CDR3 is 14 amino acids. For the CDR3, the DNA is TGCGCCAGCAGCTCTCGACCTTACTCCGGGGAAGCTTTCTTT. Protein sequence: CASSSRPYSGEAFF.

This chain links TRBV30 with TRBJ2-1, with D perhaps matching TRBD1 (6 bases). The V end was cut by 2 bases, the J end by 13 bases, with 15 bases between. Germline V CDR1 and CDR2: GTSNPN, SVGIG (reference sequence). The CDR3 spans 12 residues. The CDR3 DNA sequence: TGTGCCTGGAGTCACAGGGTCTATGCTCAGTTCTTC. It yields the protein CAWSHRVYAQFF.